The rows below give T cell receptor beta chains drawn from one sample of a study of human T cells and chemical hapten exposure. Each CDR3 protein gets one entry after TCRdb re-called the RACE reads with MiXCR. The sample contains some 87,000 distinct CDR3 sequences, approximately 10% of which appear only once. The sequenced sample was whole blood, obtained in connection with sensitization to the hapten diphenylcyclopropenone (DPC). The receptors were sampled from a woman aged 50 to 60 with alopecia areata. Some clones in this sample may be carry-over from other donors' samples. CDR3s leave out the opening cysteine and the closing phenylalanine or tryptophan.

J: TRBJ2-5
V: TRBV27
CDR3: ASSTISGGKTQY

J: TRBJ2-3
V: TRBV9
CDR3: ASSTRMRDPQY

J: TRBJ2-5
V: TRBV7-6
CDR3: ASSFRIRGGQETQY

J: TRBJ1-1
V: TRBV5-1
CDR3: ASSLETGVTEAF

J: TRBJ2-4
V: TRBV7-9
CDR3: ASSLEYIQY

J: TRBJ2-2
V: TRBV6-5
CDR3: ASSYLASGRPGELF

J: TRBJ1-1
V: TRBV18
CDR3: ASSGLNTEAF

J: TRBJ2-4
V: TRBV7-9
CDR3: ASSSALTDRWAKNIQY

J: TRBJ2-3
V: TRBV6-4
CDR3: ASSVNLAGDTQY

J: TRBJ2-7
V: TRBV20-1
CDR3: SARGTSGYEY

J: TRBJ2-1
V: TRBV27
CDR3: ASSFPSGSKDEQF

J: TRBJ2-3
V: TRBV5-1
CDR3: ASSLWTSGGTDTQY

J: TRBJ1-2
V: TRBV7-3
CDR3: ASSQGAVGYT

J: TRBJ2-3
V: TRBV7-2
CDR3: ASSATGYTDTQY

J: TRBJ2-7
V: TRBV18
CDR3: ASSPRGLEQQY

J: TRBJ2-5
V: TRBV6-4
CDR3: ASSETSGDQETQY

J: TRBJ2-1
V: TRBV7-8
CDR3: ASSLRGSLSSYNEQF

J: TRBJ2-7
V: TRBV20-1
CDR3: SASAPGLTSYEQY

J: TRBJ1-4
V: TRBV18
CDR3: ASSQQWDRTDKLF